The 26 T cell receptor beta chains below all came from one sample that was sequenced in a study of T cell responses to AZD1222 COVID-19 vaccine. Clones were sequenced by immunoSEQ multiplex PCR, and TCRdb holds only the in-frame ones, with some missing. The sample includes roughly 140,000 clones, over 75% of them seen just once. Specimen: peripheral blood, collected 28 days after the second AZD1222 dose. The receptors were sampled from an adult who received the AZD1222 COVID-19 vaccine.

This chain links TRBV18 with TRBJ1-1; no clear D gene. With 3 bases removed from V and 7 bases from J, the gap between germline ends came to 18 bases. This CDR3 is built from 15 residues. CDR1 KGHSH and CDR2 LQKENI come from the germline V gene. CDR3 protein: CASSPTSRGWSEAFF. The CDR3, as DNA: TGTGCCAGCTCACCTACAAGCAGAGGGTGGAGTGAAGCTTTCTTT.

The chain employs TRBV7-9 and TRBJ1-2; 7 bases match TRBD1. CDR3 size: 15 residues. J was trimmed by 4 bases and V by 4 bases; bases with no gene match: 9. Germline V gene lookup returns CDR1 SEHNR and CDR2 FQNEAQ (reference sequence). This CDR3 reads CASSSGDSYVYGYTF. CDR3 nucleotides: TGTGCCAGCAGCTCGGGGGACAGTTACGTCTATGGCTACACCTTC.

The chain has TRBV19 and TRBJ2-7, with TRBD2 matching over 9 bases. With 5 bases clipped from V and 7 bases from J, the junction kept 18 bases outside the gene matches. The V gene's germline CDR1 is LNHDA and CDR2 SQIVND (reference sequence). CDR3 size: 17 residues. DNA for the CDR3: TGTGCCAGTAGTCCCGGGGTCTGGGCTAGCGGGACTCGAGAGCAGTACTTC. Protein: CASSPGVWASGTREQYF.

The V gene is TRBV5-4, the J gene TRBJ1-6; tentatively, D is TRBD1 (5 bases). Germline values: CDR1 SGHNT, CDR2 YYREEE (reference sequence). V lost 2 bases and J 1 base, leaving 13 bases between the germline ends. The CDR3 loop spans 17 amino acids. DNA of the CDR3: TGTGCCAGCAGCTTAAGCGGGGGATCGTCCTATAATTCACCCCTCCACTTT. Translated, it gives CASSLSGGSSYNSPLHF. Drawing the rest from reference TRBV5-4 and TRBJ1-6, the complete variable domain is ETGVTQSPTHLIKTRGQQVTLRCSSQSGHNTVSWYQQALGQGPQFIFQYYREEENGRGNFPPRFSGLQFPNYSSELNVNALELDDSALYLCASSLSGGSSYNSPLHFGNGTRLTVT.

This clone was observed a single time. This rearrangement joins TRBV5-1 to TRBJ2-3; 11 nucleotides align to TRBD2. CDR1 and CDR2 (germline): SGHRS, YFSETQ. Losses at the gene ends were 4 bases for V and 8 bases for J; bases not matched to a gene: 3. The CDR3 has 13 residues. The CDR3 region is CASSQLAGVTQYF. CDR3 nucleotide sequence: TGCGCCAGCAGCCAACTAGCGGGAGTTACGCAGTATTTT.

V is TRBV19 and J is TRBJ1-2; TRBD1 matches 8 bases. The CDR3 totals 17 residues. CDR1 is LNHDA, CDR2 SQIVND, per germline (reference sequence). V dropped 2 bases and J dropped 4; count of bases not matched to a gene: 12. CDR3 nucleotides: TGTGCCAGTAGTATAAAGGACAGGGCCTCTACCCCCTATGGCTACACCTTC. Protein: CASSIKDRASTPYGYTF.

V is TRBV10-2 and J is TRBJ1-1; 8 bases align to TRBD1. V trimming: 7 bases; J trimming: 4 bases; junction bases outside the gene matches: 11. The CDR3 totals 15 residues. Germline loops: CDR1 WSHSY, CDR2 SAAADI. CDR3 coding DNA: TGCGCCAGCACCCTACCGGACAGGGAGACCACTGAAGCTTTCTTT. Its translation: CASTLPDRETTEAFF.

V is TRBV10-1 and J is TRBJ2-1, with 7 positions matching TRBD2. The V gene's germline CDR1 is WNHNN and CDR2 SYGVQD (reference sequence). The CDR3 is 15 amino acids. J lost 6 bases, V lost 3 bases, and 8 bases had no gene match. The CDR3 loop reads CASSELWEGRNEQFF. DNA for the CDR3: TGCGCCAGCAGTGAATTGTGGGAGGGCCGCAATGAGCAGTTCTTC.

This chain links TRBV7-9 with TRBJ1-4; tentatively, D is TRBD1 (6 bases). The CDR3 length is 14 residues. Trimming removed 5 bases from V and 8 bases from J, with 15 bases in between. Germline values: CDR1 SEHNR, CDR2 FQNEAQ (reference sequence). The CDR3 reads CASSHSQRGEKLFF. The CDR3 nucleotides are TGTGCCAGCAGCCATTCCCAAAGGGGGGAAAAACTGTTTTTT.

The CDR3 DNA reads TGTGCCAGCAGTTTCTCCTTCTACGAGCAGTACTTC. This codes for CASSFSFYEQYF. This chain joins TRBV12-3 or TRBV12-4 and TRBJ2-7; D unresolved. This CDR3 has 12 residues. V lost 3 bases to trimming and J lost 3 bases, with 6 bases between them.

The chain recombines TRBV21-1 with TRBJ1-6; the table names TRBD1, a call not compared with the DNA. TRBV21-1 is termed a pseudogene. This CDR3 is 23 amino acids long. The CDR3 DNA reads as TGTGCCAGCAGCCCAGGGACAGCCTCACCATCTTACCCGCCAAGCTCCTATAATTCACCCCTCCACTTT. It translates to CASSPGTASPSYPPSSYNSPLHF.

V usage is TRBV20-1 and J usage is TRBJ2-6, with D tentatively TRBD2 (5 bases). Germline V CDR1 and CDR2: DFQATT, SNEGSKA (reference sequence). V was pared by 4 bases and J by 12 bases, with 13 bases between. The CDR3 has 12 amino acids. The CDR3 loop reads CSANDLAGVLTF. Written as DNA, the CDR3 is TGCAGTGCTAATGACCTTGCGGGCGTCCTGACTTTC.

The chain recombines TRBV9 with TRBJ2-1; D might be TRBD2 (6 bases). Per germline, CDR1 SGDLS and CDR2 YYNGEE. V was shortened by 4 bases and J by 2 bases, with 16 bases between the two germline ends. The CDR3 consists of 16 residues. CDR3 in amino acids: CASSPGSEPTYNEQFF. The DNA of the CDR3 is TGTGCCAGCAGCCCCGGGAGCGAACCAACCTACAATGAGCAGTTCTTC.

The chain recombines TRBV5-1 with TRBJ2-7, with TRBD1 as a possible D gene (5 bases). The V end lost 3 bases, the J end lost 6 bases, and 10 bases lay between the germline ends. The CDR3 spans 12 residues. CDR1 and CDR2 (germline): SGHRS, YFSETQ. The CDR3 spells CASSSDRGEQYF. CDR3 bases: TGCGCCAGCAGCTCAGACAGAGGCGAGCAGTACTTC. Looking up the rest from reference TRBV5-1 and TRBJ2-7 gives the full variable domain: KAGVTQTPRYLIKTRGQQVTLSCSPISGHRSVSWYQQTPGQGLQFLFEYFSETQRNKGNFPGRFSGRQFSNSRSEMNVSTLELGDSALYLCASSSDRGEQYFGPGTRLTVT.

The V gene is TRBV27, the J gene TRBJ1-2; possibly TRBD1 for D (6 bases). Per the germline V gene, CDR1 is MNHEY and CDR2 is SMNVEV (reference sequence). Trimming shortened V by 0 bases and J by 8 bases, and 16 bases separated the two germline ends. This CDR3 has 15 residues. Written as DNA, the CDR3 is TGTGCCAGCAGTTTATCAGGGACAAACCCGGGGGGCTACACCTTC. It encodes CASSLSGTNPGGYTF.

The J gene is TRBJ1-2, the V gene TRBV6-4; perhaps TRBD1 as D (5 bases). Germline-derived CDR1 and CDR2 are MRHNA and SNTAGT. This CDR3 comprises 15 residues. Trimming stripped 6 bases from V and 4 bases from J, with 18 bases between. CDR3 sequence (DNA): TGTGCCAGCAGGCGGCAGACCTTGGGGCCCTATGGCTACACCTTC. Amino acids: CASRRQTLGPYGYTF.

The V gene is TRBV6-6, the J gene TRBJ1-1; D remains ambiguous. The CDR3 extends over 16 amino acids. Trimming removed 5 bases from V and 3 bases from J, with 19 bases in between. Germline V gene sequence: CDR1 MNHNY, CDR2 SVGAGI (reference sequence). CDR3 DNA sequence: TGTGCCAGCAGTCCTCCTCACCCCCTAGAGGACACTGAAGCTTTCTTT. This sequence encodes CASSPPHPLEDTEAFF.

J is TRBJ2-7 and V is TRBV7-2; D possibly matches TRBD1 or TRBD2 (6 bases each). Per the germline V gene, CDR1 is SGHTA and CDR2 is FQGNSA. This CDR3 is built from 12 residues. Trimming left V 7 bases short and J 12 bases short, with 19 bases between. CDR3 in amino acids: CASTSWGDILYF. The CDR3 DNA is TGTGCCAGCACGTCCTGGGGGGACATATTGTACTTC.

The gene calls are TRBV30 and TRBJ1-1; D possibly corresponds to TRBD1 (5 bases). The CDR3 contains 14 residues. Trimming cost V 2 bases and J 5 bases, with 15 bases left between them. The germline V gene encodes CDR1 GTSNPN and CDR2 SVGIG (reference sequence). CDR3 coding DNA: TGTGCCTGGAGTCCAACACCGGGGGGGACTGAAGCTTTCTTT. Translated, it gives CAWSPTPGGTEAFF. The entire variable domain, with the rest obtained from reference TRBV30 and TRBJ1-1, is as follows: SQTIHQWPATLVQPVGSPLSLECTVEGTSNPNLYWYRQAAGRGLQLLFYSVGIGQISSEVPQNLSASRPQDRQFILSSKKLLLSDSGFYLCAWSPTPGGTEAFFGQGTRLTVV.

Worth noting for this clone: Other DNA sequences in this specimen translate into the identical CDR3. The gene calls are TRBV15 and TRBJ1-5; no clear D. Trimming cost V 0 bases and J 7 bases, with 7 bases left between them. This CDR3 has 13 amino acids. Germline V CDR1 and CDR2: LNHNV, YYDKDF (reference sequence). This CDR3 reads CATSRDLGQPQHF. The CDR3 DNA sequence: TGTGCCACCAGCAGAGATCTAGGACAGCCCCAGCATTTT.

This rearrangement joins TRBV7-9 to TRBJ2-3; TRBD1 might be the D (5 bases). Germline lookup yields CDR1 SEHNR and CDR2 FQNEAQ (reference sequence). Trimming shortened V by 1 base and J by 5 bases, and 7 bases separated the two germline ends. This CDR3 is 13 amino acids long. The CDR3 bases are TGTGCCAGCAGCTTAGATCAGGGAGATACGCAGTATTTT. It codes for CASSLDQGDTQYF.

This chain joins TRBV5-5 and TRBJ1-1; TRBD1 aligns across 7 bases. With 4 bases clipped from V and 4 bases from J, the junction kept 19 bases outside the gene matches. Germline V gene lookup returns CDR1 SGHKS and CDR2 YYEKEE (reference sequence). The length of the CDR3 is 18 residues. The CDR3 DNA reads as TGTGCCAGCAGCCCTAACGACCAGGGGGTTCGACGTATCACTGAAGCTTTCTTT. Protein sequence: CASSPNDQGVRRITEAFF.

This chain links TRBV29-1 with TRBJ2-5; possible D gene TRBD1, 5 bases. The CDR3 runs 13 residues. Looked up from germline, CDR1 is SQVTM and CDR2 is ANQGSEA. V gave up 2 bases and J gave up 1 base, with 8 bases separating them. CDR3 DNA: TGCAGCGTTGAAACAGGAGTCCAAGAGACCCAGTACTTC. Translating it yields CSVETGVQETQYF.

The chain is built from TRBV6-1 and TRBJ2-7, with D hard to call. Trimming took off 2 bases at V and 4 bases at J, with 3 bases between the two ends. The CDR3 has 11 amino acids. Germline values: CDR1 MNHNS, CDR2 SASEGT. The CDR3 DNA reads TGTGCCAGCAGTGAAAAATACGAGCAGTACTTC. Protein sequence: CASSEKYEQYF.

This chain connects TRBV7-9 to TRBJ1-3, with 9 bases matching TRBD1. V shed 5 bases, J shed 2 bases, and the junction held 10 bases outside the gene matches. CDR1 and CDR2 (germline): SEHNR, FQNEAQ (reference sequence). The CDR3 is made up of 17 amino acids. The CDR3 nucleotides read TGTGCCAGCAGCCCGTCTTTGACAGGGGGAACTGGAAACACCATATATTTT. It yields the protein CASSPSLTGGTGNTIYF.

The gene calls are TRBV6-4 and TRBJ2-3, with D perhaps matching TRBD2 (6 bases). The germline V gene encodes CDR1 MRHNA and CDR2 SNTAGT. Trimming cost V 0 bases and J 4 bases, with 17 bases left between them. The CDR3 covers 17 residues. As DNA, the CDR3 is TGTGCCAGCAGTGACTCCCGGGGCGGGATAGGGGCAGATACGCAGTATTTT. Protein product: CASSDSRGGIGADTQYF.